This T cell receptor (beta chain) was identified during a study of T cells in Graves' hyperthyroidism and ophthalmopathy. RNA transcripts gave rise to amplified TCR beta CDR3 regions. First-round RT-PCR with HTBI primers amplified the TCR CDR3 region. TCRdb recomputed calls from the multiplex PCR reads with MiXCR, one row per CDR3 protein. The sample holds about 840,000 distinct CDR3 sequences; roughly 40% are singletons and the top ten take 8.9%. Sequencing was performed on blood. The TCR comes from a man younger than 30 with Graves' hyperthyroidism.

The CDR3: CASSRQGASPLHF. The DNA for the CDR3 is TGTGCCAGCAGCAGACAGGGGGCTTCACCCCTCCACTTT. This chain connects TRBV2 to TRBJ1-6, with 10 nucleotides matching TRBD1. V was pared by 6 bases and J by 9 bases, with 2 bases of the junction left unmatched. The CDR3 has 13 amino acids. Germline CDR1 is SNHLY and CDR2 is FYNNEI.